This T cell receptor (beta chain) was sequenced during a study of cytomegalovirus exposure and HLA in healthy donors. Overall study: Later, an analysis reported that the 95 to 150 validation repertoires had used the same platform as the roughly 700 first-cohort repertoires.

Trimming stripped 6 bases from V and 5 bases from J, with 14 bases between. Germline assignment: CDR1 MNHEY and CDR2 SMNVEV (reference sequence). The length of the CDR3 is 13 residues. Here immunoSEQ multiplex PCR was the method, and the copy in TCRdb shows in-frame clones only, minus some. The table has roughly 86,000 clones, about 96% seen once. This clone has only one observation. Its antigen remains unknown. Study-wide points: The TCR clusters that emerged in the first cohort tended, a later analysis found, to co-occur in the 120 or so validation repertoires.

The TCR sequence derives from a man aged 18 to 35 in good health and CMV-seropositive. The sequencing input was PBMCs. The rearrangement joins TRBV27 to TRBJ2-7; a weak D match, TRBD2 (7 bases). DNA for the CDR3: TGTGCCAGCAGCCTTACAGGGAGGGACGAGCAGTACTTC. It encodes CASSLTGRDEQYF.